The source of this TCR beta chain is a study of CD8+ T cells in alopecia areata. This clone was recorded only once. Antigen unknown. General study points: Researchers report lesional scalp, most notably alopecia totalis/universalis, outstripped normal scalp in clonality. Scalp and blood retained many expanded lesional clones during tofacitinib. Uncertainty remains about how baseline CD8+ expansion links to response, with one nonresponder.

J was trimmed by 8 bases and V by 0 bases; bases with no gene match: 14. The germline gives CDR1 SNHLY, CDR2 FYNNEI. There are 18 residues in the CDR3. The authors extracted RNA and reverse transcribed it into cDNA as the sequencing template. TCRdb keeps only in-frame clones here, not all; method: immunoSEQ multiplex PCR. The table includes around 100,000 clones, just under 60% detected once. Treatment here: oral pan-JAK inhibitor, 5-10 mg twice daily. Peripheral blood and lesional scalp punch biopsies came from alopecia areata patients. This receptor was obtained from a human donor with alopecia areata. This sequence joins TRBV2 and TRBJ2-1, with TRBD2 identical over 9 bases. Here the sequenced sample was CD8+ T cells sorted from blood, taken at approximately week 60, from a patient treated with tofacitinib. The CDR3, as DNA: TGTGCCAGCAGTGAAGCTCCGCGGACTAGCGCCCCGTTCGATGAGCAGTTCTTC. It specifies CASSEAPRTSAPFDEQFF.